The clone carrying this T cell receptor beta chain was counted once. No antigen is known for it. This table comes from immunoSEQ multiplex PCR, and its TCRdb copy is limited to in-frame clones, with some not included. The sample yields 3,000 to 5,000 clones, 75% to 85% seen once. This sample was taken from a study of neoadjuvant nivolumab and ipilimumab in lung cancer. The study, taken as a whole, reports: From pretherapy to surgery, tumor richness and clonality rose with dual therapy. Resected-tumor TCR richness correlated positively with pretherapy blood richness. Compared with tumor-adjacent uninvolved lung, resected tumors showed greater richness and clonality. TCR clonality did not significantly correlate with pathologic tumor regression.

The sequencing used peripheral blood, collected after neoadjuvant nivolumab, alone or with ipilimumab, at or shortly before surgery. The sequence derives from an adult with non-small cell lung cancer.

CDR3 amino acids: CASSLEGALLNEQFF. The CDR3 nucleotides read TGCGCCAGCAGCTTGGAGGGGGCCTTATTGAATGAGCAGTTCTTC. The V gene is TRBV5-1, the J gene TRBJ2-1; 7 nucleotides match TRBD1. The ends lost 0 bases at V and 7 bases at J; junction bases unmatched: 7. The CDR3 has 15 residues. Germline CDR1 and CDR2: SGHRS and YFSETQ.